This TCR beta chain is from a study of shared clonotypes between healthy human individuals. Study-wide results and limits: Represented diversity (both genetic and exposure-history) was limited by the small number of donors. In general, naive subsets displayed greater estimated richness than memory subsets did.

Produced via immunoSEQ multiplex PCR; TCRdb's table is partial and in-frame only. This sample has a few million clones; roughly 95% occur once, and the top ten carry under 2%. CD45RO-negative, CCR7-positively selected cells formed the naive CD8 fraction, excluding terminally differentiated effector memory CD45RA+ cells. As for this clone: Its antigen is not known.

CDR1 MNHEY and CDR2 SMNVEV come from the germline V gene (reference sequence). J was trimmed by 2 bases and V by 0 bases; bases with no gene match: 1. The CDR3 sequence is 15 residues long. Sequenced material: naive CD8+ T cells from PBMCs. This TCR was recovered from a young man in good health. Some clones in this sample may be carry-over from other donors' samples. J is TRBJ2-4 and V is TRBV27; 7 bases match TRBD2. The CDR3 sequence is CASSLSGGSKNIQYF. The CDR3 DNA reads as TGTGCCAGCAGTTTATCGGGAGGGTCCAAAAACATTCAGTACTTC.